The 22 T cell receptor beta chains in this list originate from one sample, sequenced in a study of PD-L1 blockade in urothelial cancer. Using immunoSEQ multiplex PCR, the repertoire was profiled, and TCRdb retains in-frame clones only, with some absent. The sample lists 70,000 to 85,000 clones, roughly 84% occurring once. Sequencing was performed on PBMCs, taken around atezolizumab (anti-PD-L1) treatment. These receptors all stem from a man aged 70 or older with urothelial cancer.

The chain recombines TRBV18 with TRBJ2-1; no definite D call. CDR3 length: 15 residues. V was trimmed by 0 bases and J by 7 bases, leaving 13 bases between them. Germline V gives CDR1 KGHSH, CDR2 LQKENI. In DNA, the CDR3 is TGTGCCAGCTCACCACCGACGGGTGTCCTGAATGAGCAGTTCTTC. Translating gives CASSPPTGVLNEQFF.

The rearrangement joins TRBV6-5 to TRBJ2-2, with TRBD2 matching 7 bases. The CDR3 consists of 15 residues. The V gene end was trimmed by 2 bases and the J gene end by 4 bases; junction bases not matched to a gene: 4. The germline CDR1 and CDR2 sequences are MNHEY and SVGAGI. Here the CDR3 reads CASSYGGVTTGELFF. For the CDR3, the DNA is TGTGCCAGCAGTTACGGGGGGGTGACCACCGGGGAGCTGTTTTTT.

The chain has TRBV29-1 and TRBJ1-2, with D unresolved. This CDR3 is built from 14 residues. Germline V gene lookup returns CDR1 SQVTM and CDR2 ANQGSEA. Deletions cut 2 bases from V and 5 bases from J, with 15 bases between. The CDR3 spells CSVESRELPYGYTF. CDR3 in DNA: TGCAGCGTTGAATCCCGGGAGCTCCCGTATGGCTACACCTTC.

DNA for the CDR3: TGTGCCAGCAGCTCGGGAGTTGGAGATAGCAATCAGCCCCAGCATTTT. The encoded protein is CASSSGVGDSNQPQHF. The J gene is TRBJ1-5, the V gene TRBV5-6; D not resolved. With 3 bases removed from V and 0 bases from J, the gap between germline ends came to 13 bases. The CDR3 contains 16 residues. The germline V gene has CDR1 SGHDT and CDR2 YYEEEE. The whole variable domain, remainder taken from reference TRBV5-6 and TRBJ1-5, is DAGVTQSPTHLIKTRGQQVTLRCSPKSGHDTVSWYQQALGQGPQFIFQYYEEEERQRGNFPDRFSGHQFPNYSSELNVNALLLGDSALYLCASSSGVGDSNQPQHFGDGTRLSIL.

The chain has TRBV25-1 and TRBJ1-1; TRBD1 agrees at 8 bases. The V gene end was trimmed by 7 bases and the J gene end by 5 bases; junction bases not matched to a gene: 12. The length of the CDR3 is 15 residues. Germline values: CDR1 MGHDK, CDR2 SYGVNS. The DNA for the CDR3 is TGTGCCAGCAAGTCTCAGGGGGCGAAGAGGACTGAAGCTTTCTTT. This codes for CASKSQGAKRTEAFF.

This sequence joins TRBV10-1 and TRBJ2-5; 7 nucleotides match TRBD2. In germline, CDR1 is WNHNN, CDR2 SYGVQD (reference sequence). The CDR3 is 15 residues long. The V and J ends lost 7 bases and 5 bases, in that order; junction bases with no gene match: 13. The CDR3 loop is CASTLGSSGYETQYF. CDR3 nucleotide sequence: TGCGCCAGCACCCTGGGAAGTAGCGGGTACGAGACCCAGTACTTC.

The chain is built from TRBV28 and TRBJ2-5, with 9 bases that match TRBD1. There are 15 residues in the CDR3. V trimming: 1 base; J trimming: 5 bases; junction bases outside the gene matches: 5. In germline, CDR1 is MDHEN, CDR2 SYDVKM. CDR3 loop: CASSLSNRGQETQYF. The CDR3 region has the DNA TGTGCCAGCAGTTTATCCAACAGGGGGCAGGAGACCCAGTACTTC.

V is TRBV6-6 and J is TRBJ2-2; no clear D. V was cut by 0 bases and J by 8 bases, with 10 bases left in between. CDR1 MNHNY and CDR2 SVGAGI come from the germline V gene (reference sequence). The length of the CDR3 is 14 residues. The CDR3 bases are TGTGCCAGCAGTTACTCAACAGTTCCAGGGGAGCTGTTTTTT. Protein product: CASSYSTVPGELFF.

This clone was seen a single time. The V gene is TRBV5-1, the J gene TRBJ1-1; D gene ambiguous. V was shortened by 0 bases and J by 0 bases, with 6 bases between the two germline ends. CDR1 and CDR2 from the germline V gene are SGHRS and YFSETQ. The CDR3 sequence is 14 residues long. Written as DNA, the CDR3 is TGCGCCAGCAGCTTGGAAGCGGTGAACACTGAAGCTTTCTTT. Translating it yields CASSLEAVNTEAFF. The full variable domain, completed using reference TRBV5-1 and TRBJ1-1, is KAGVTQTPRYLIKTRGQQVTLSCSPISGHRSVSWYQQTPGQGLQFLFEYFSETQRNKGNFPGRFSGRQFSNSRSEMNVSTLELGDSALYLCASSLEAVNTEAFFGQGTRLTVV.

The chain combines TRBV5-1 with TRBJ1-1, with a tentative D call TRBD1 (5 bases). The V and J ends lost 0 bases and 3 bases respectively, with 12 bases between them. Germline assignment: CDR1 SGHRS and CDR2 YFSETQ. The CDR3 is 15 amino acids. The CDR3 spells CASSLEPGRHTEAFF. The CDR3 DNA sequence: TGCGCCAGCAGCTTGGAGCCAGGGCGGCACACTGAAGCTTTCTTT.

This chain connects TRBV19 to TRBJ2-7, with TRBD1 matching over 8 bases. Germline loops: CDR1 LNHDA, CDR2 SQIVND (reference sequence). The CDR3 has 17 amino acids. J was trimmed by 1 base and V by 5 bases; bases with no gene match: 13. CDR3 region: CASSQYIQGEGSYEQYF. CDR3 sequence (DNA): TGTGCCAGTAGTCAGTACATACAGGGGGAAGGTTCCTACGAGCAGTACTTC.

The chain carries TRBV2 and TRBJ2-1; 15 nucleotides align to TRBD2. Germline CDR1 is SNHLY and CDR2 is FYNNEI. This CDR3 region has 18 residues. Unmatched junction bases numbered 11, after V lost 2 bases and J lost 9 bases. The CDR3 is CASSERLTGLAGGGEQFF. The CDR3 DNA reads as TGTGCCAGCAGTGAACGTCTAACGGGACTAGCGGGAGGAGGTGAGCAGTTCTTC.

This chain links TRBV28 with TRBJ2-7; TRBD2 agrees at 11 bases. CDR3 length: 14 amino acids. Looked up from germline, CDR1 is MDHEN and CDR2 is SYDVKM. V lost 6 bases, J lost 3 bases, and 4 bases stayed unmatched. The CDR3 loop is CASRLAGGLYEQYF. As DNA, the CDR3 is TGTGCCAGCAGATTAGCGGGAGGGCTCTACGAGCAGTACTTC.

The chain uses TRBV11-1 and TRBJ2-7, with TRBD1 identical over 9 bases. CDR1 SGHAT and CDR2 FQDESV come from the germline V gene (reference sequence). J gave up 0 bases and V 5 bases, and 11 bases lay outside the gene matches. The CDR3 is 17 amino acids. In DNA form, the CDR3 reads TGTGCCAGCAGCCCACGATATCGACAGGGGGGCTCCTACGAGCAGTACTTC. Amino acid sequence: CASSPRYRQGGSYEQYF.

This clone was detected only once. V and J are TRBV18 and TRBJ2-7; a weak D match, TRBD2 (5 bases). The germline V gene has CDR1 KGHSH and CDR2 LQKENI. Trimming took off 2 bases at V and 0 bases at J, with 14 bases between the two ends. CDR3 length equals 16 residues. The CDR3 DNA reads as TGTGCCAGCTCACCATCCGGGAAGGTGATCTCCTACGAGCAGTACTTC. This encodes CASSPSGKVISYEQYF.

The V call is TRBV14, the J call TRBJ1-1; possibly TRBD1 for D (5 bases). Germline V gene sequence: CDR1 SGHDN, CDR2 FVKESK. This CDR3 has 15 residues. V lost 3 bases, J lost 4 bases, and 15 bases lay in between. In DNA, the CDR3 is TGTGCCAGCAGCCAGCGTACAGGTGCTGCCACTGAAGCTTTCTTT. This sequence encodes CASSQRTGAATEAFF.

This clone was observed once. V gene TRBV19 combines with J gene TRBJ2-7, with D possibly TRBD2 on 5 matching bases. The CDR3 loop spans 13 amino acids. V was pared by 5 bases and J by 3 bases, with 11 bases between. CDR1 LNHDA and CDR2 SQIVND come from the germline V gene (reference sequence). CDR3 nucleotides: TGTGCCAGTAGTTCAGGACTTGGCTACGAGCAGTACTTC. Its protein product is CASSSGLGYEQYF.

The rearrangement uses TRBV6-5 and TRBJ1-2; 10 bases are a match to TRBD1. Germline CDR1 is MNHEY and CDR2 is SVGAGI. The CDR3 runs 14 residues. V was pared by 0 bases and J by 7 bases, with 2 bases of the junction left unmatched. DNA of the CDR3: TGTGCCAGCAGTTACTCCGACAGGGGGCTTGGCTACACCTTC. Translating gives CASSYSDRGLGYTF.

The chain has TRBV27 and TRBJ1-3; D is possibly TRBD1 (5 bases). Per the germline V gene, CDR1 is MNHEY and CDR2 is SMNVEV (reference sequence). The CDR3 runs to 14 residues. Trimming took off 3 bases at V and 1 base at J, with 7 bases between the two ends. CDR3 nucleotides: TGTGCCAGCAGTTTCGGGGGTTCTGGAAACACCATATATTTT. Protein: CASSFGGSGNTIYF.

V gene TRBV10-3 combines with J gene TRBJ1-1; D gene unclear. The CDR3 contains 14 residues. V shed 2 bases and J shed 1 base, with 8 bases lying between them. Germline V gene sequence: CDR1 ENHRY, CDR2 SYGVKD. The CDR3 protein is CAISELPGNTEAFF. CDR3 nucleotide sequence: TGTGCCATCAGTGAGCTTCCAGGGAACACTGAAGCTTTCTTT.

The rearrangement links TRBV15 to TRBJ2-7; TRBD2 agrees at 13 bases. Germline V gene sequence: CDR1 LNHNV, CDR2 YYDKDF (reference sequence). Germline trimming cut 11 bases from V and 2 bases from J; bases unmatched to any gene: 3. The CDR3 consists of 13 residues. The CDR3, as DNA: TGTGCCTCCGGGACTAGCGGGGCCTACGAGCAGTACTTC. Encoded protein: CASGTSGAYEQYF.

DNA for the CDR3: TGTGCCAGCAGTTTAACAGGCCAACAAGAGACCCAGTACTTC. Its protein is CASSLTGQQETQYF. The J gene is TRBJ2-5, the V gene TRBV28; D might be TRBD1 (5 bases). The CDR3 is made up of 14 amino acids. Between the trimmed V and J ends, which lost 2 bases and 2 bases, there was a span of 9 bases. Germline V lookup: CDR1 MDHEN, CDR2 SYDVKM.